This T cell receptor beta chain was identified in a study of cytomegalovirus exposure and HLA in healthy donors. Study results and limitations: With further analysis later on, most CMV-associated TCR beta chains appeared HLA-restricted. Later work showed greater clonal expansion in HLA-associated TCR beta chains than in equally common others.

Germline loops: CDR1 SQVTM, CDR2 ANQGSEA. The CDR3 spans 15 residues. Trimming removed 7 bases from V and 2 bases from J; junction bases left unmatched: 11. The PCR had 60 Vbeta and 13 Jbeta primers. The assay was immunoSEQ multiplex PCR, and TCRdb's table has in-frame clones only and misses some. The profile shows fewer than 130,000 clones, 65% to 80% of them singletons. Note on this clone: Antigen specificity is unknown.

What was sequenced was PBMCs. The V gene is TRBV29-1, the J gene TRBJ2-3, with 8 nucleotides matching TRBD2. The TCR comes from a woman aged 40-49 years in good health and CMV-seronegative. The CDR3 nucleotides are TGCAGCGCCCAAAGGGGACTAGTCAACACAGATACGCAGTATTTT. Its translation: CSAQRGLVNTDTQYF.